This T cell receptor beta chain was retrieved from a study of blood T cell repertoires in COVID-19. On the study more broadly: Both acute and convalescent COVID-19 samples were obtained from the United States, Italy and Spain. PBMCs, B-cell-depleted T cells, or T cells were the source of the cDNA or gDNA that made up the material.

CDR1 and CDR2 from the germline V gene are MNHEY and SMNVEV (reference sequence). V was clipped by 5 bases and J by 2 bases, with 13 bases between them. The CDR3 is made up of 15 amino acids. The count of this clone is one. Seattle patient enrollment occurred during active infection, with longitudinal follow-up thereafter. Authors' processing steps: Researchers report that nucleated cell counts were estimated from reference gene primer amplification. The method was immunoSEQ multiplex PCR; TCRdb's version includes in-frame clones alone and lacks a portion of them. That table gives V, J and clone size, and the DNA gave D and trimming. The sample lists over 70,000 clones, 85% occurring once.

The sequence was collected from a man in his sixties with COVID-19, enrolled during active disease. V usage is TRBV27 and J usage is TRBJ2-1; tentative D call: TRBD1 (6 bases). The sample consisted of peripheral blood. The CDR3 coding sequence is TGTGCCAGCAGTCCTACAGGGTGGGCCTACAATGAGCAGTTCTTC. Translation gives CASSPTGWAYNEQFF.